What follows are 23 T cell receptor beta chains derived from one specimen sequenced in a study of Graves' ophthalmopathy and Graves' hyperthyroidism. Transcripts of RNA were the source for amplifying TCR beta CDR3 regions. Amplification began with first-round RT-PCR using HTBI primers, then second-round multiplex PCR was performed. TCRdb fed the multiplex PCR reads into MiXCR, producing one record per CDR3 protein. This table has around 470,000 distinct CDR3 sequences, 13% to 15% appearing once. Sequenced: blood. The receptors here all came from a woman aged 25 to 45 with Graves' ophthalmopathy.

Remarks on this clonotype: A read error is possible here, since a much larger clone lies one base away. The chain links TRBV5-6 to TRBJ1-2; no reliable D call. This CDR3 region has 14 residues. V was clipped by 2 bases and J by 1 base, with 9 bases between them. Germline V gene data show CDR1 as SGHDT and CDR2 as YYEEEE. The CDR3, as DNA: TGTGCCAGCAGCTTTGGGGTAATTAACTATGGCTACACCTTC. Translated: CASSFGVINYGYTF.

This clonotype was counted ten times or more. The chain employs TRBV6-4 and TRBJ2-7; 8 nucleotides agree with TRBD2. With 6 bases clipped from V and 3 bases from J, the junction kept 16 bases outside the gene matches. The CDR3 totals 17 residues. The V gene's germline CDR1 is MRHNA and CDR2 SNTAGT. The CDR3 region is CASRPRAGAGLNYEQYF. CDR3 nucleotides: TGTGCCAGCAGACCGCGAGCGGGAGCGGGTCTGAACTACGAGCAGTACTTC.

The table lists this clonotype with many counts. For the CDR3, the DNA is TGTGCCAGCACCGCGATCACGAACTATGGCTACACCTTC. Translating gives CASTAITNYGYTF. V gene TRBV12-3 or TRBV12-4 combines with J gene TRBJ1-2; D unclear. Trimming removed 7 bases from V and 2 bases from J, with 11 bases in between. CDR3 size: 13 residues.

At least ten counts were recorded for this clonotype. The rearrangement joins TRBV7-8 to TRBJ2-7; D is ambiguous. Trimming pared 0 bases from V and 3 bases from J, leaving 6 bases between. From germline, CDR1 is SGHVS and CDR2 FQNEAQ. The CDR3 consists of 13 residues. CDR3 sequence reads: CASSLAPDYEQYF. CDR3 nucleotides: TGTGCCAGCAGCTTAGCCCCGGACTACGAGCAGTACTTC.

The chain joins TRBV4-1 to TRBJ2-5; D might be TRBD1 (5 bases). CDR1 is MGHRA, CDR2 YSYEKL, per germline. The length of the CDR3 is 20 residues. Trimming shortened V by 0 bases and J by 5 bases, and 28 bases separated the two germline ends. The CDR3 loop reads CASSQDLLLYRSKEEETQYF. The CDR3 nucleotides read TGCGCCAGCAGCCAAGATCTACTTCTTTACAGGTCCAAAGAGGAGGAGACCCAGTACTTC.

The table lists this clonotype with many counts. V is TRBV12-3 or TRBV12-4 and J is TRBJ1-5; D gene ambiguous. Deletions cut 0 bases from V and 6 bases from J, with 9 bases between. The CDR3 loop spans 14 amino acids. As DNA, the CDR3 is TGTGCCAGCAGTTTAGCTGGGGAGGGTCAGCCCCAGCATTTT. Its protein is CASSLAGEGQPQHF.

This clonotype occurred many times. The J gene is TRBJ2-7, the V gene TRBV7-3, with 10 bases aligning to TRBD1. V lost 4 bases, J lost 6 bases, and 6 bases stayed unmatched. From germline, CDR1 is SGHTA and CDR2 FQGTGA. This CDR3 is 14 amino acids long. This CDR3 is CASSYGTGDGEQYF. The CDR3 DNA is TGTGCCAGCAGCTATGGGACAGGGGATGGCGAGCAGTACTTC. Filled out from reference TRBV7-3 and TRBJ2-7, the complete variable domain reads GAGVSQTPSNKVTEKGKYVELRCDPISGHTALYWYRQSLGQGPEFLIYFQGTGAADDSGLPNDRFFAVRPEGSVSTLKIQRTERGDSAVYLCASSYGTGDGEQYFGPGTRLTVT.

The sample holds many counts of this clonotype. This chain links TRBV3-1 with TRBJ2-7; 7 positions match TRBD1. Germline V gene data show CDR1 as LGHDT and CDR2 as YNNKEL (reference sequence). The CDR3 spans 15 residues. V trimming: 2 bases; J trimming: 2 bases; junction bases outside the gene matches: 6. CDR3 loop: CASSQTWTGTYEQYF. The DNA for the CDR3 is TGTGCCAGCAGCCAAACGTGGACAGGTACCTACGAGCAGTACTTC.

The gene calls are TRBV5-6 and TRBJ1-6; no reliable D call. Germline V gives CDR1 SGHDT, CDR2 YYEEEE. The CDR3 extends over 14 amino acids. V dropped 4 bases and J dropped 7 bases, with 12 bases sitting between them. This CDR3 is CASSLRARNSPLHF. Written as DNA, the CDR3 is TGTGCCAGCAGCCTGAGGGCGCGGAATTCACCCCTCCACTTT.

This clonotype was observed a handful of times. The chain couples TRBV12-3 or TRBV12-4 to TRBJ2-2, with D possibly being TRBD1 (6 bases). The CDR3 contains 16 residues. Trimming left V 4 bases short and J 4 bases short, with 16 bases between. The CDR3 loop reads CASSSPRGRATGELFF. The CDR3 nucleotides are TGTGCCAGCAGTTCCCCCAGGGGCAGGGCCACCGGGGAGCTGTTTTTT.

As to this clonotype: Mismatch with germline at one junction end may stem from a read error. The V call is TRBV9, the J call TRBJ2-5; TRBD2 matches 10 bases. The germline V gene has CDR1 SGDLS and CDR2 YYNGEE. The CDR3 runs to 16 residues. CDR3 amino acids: CASSVVASGGQETKYF. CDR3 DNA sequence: TGTGCCAGCAGCGTAGTTGCTAGCGGGGGACAAGAGACCAAGTACTTC.

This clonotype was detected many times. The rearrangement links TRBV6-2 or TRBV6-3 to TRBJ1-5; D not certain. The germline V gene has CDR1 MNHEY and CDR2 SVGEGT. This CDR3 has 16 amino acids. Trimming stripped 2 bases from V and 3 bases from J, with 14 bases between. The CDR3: CASSYRHSGLNQPQHF. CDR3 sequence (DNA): TGTGCCAGCAGTTACAGGCATTCGGGCCTCAATCAGCCCCAGCATTTT.

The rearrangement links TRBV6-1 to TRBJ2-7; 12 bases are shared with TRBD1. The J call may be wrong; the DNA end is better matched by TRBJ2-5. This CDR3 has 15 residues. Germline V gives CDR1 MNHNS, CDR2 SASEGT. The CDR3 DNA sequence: TGTGCCAGCAGTGGGGACAGGGGGCGCGTGGAGACCCAGTACTTC. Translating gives CASSGDRGRVETQYF.

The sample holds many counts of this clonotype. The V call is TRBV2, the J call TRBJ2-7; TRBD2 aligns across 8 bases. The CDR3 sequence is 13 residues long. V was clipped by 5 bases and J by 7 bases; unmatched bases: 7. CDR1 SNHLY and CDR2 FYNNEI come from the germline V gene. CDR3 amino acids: CASSMGLVDEQYF. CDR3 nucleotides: TGTGCCAGCAGTATGGGACTAGTGGATGAGCAGTACTTC.

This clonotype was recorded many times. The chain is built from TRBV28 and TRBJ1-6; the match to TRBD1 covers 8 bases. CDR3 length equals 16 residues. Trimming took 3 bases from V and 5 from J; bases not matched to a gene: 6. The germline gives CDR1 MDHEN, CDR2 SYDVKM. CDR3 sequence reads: CASSLSRGPNNSPLHF. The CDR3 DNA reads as TGTGCCAGCAGTTTGTCCAGGGGGCCAAATAATTCACCCCTCCACTTT.

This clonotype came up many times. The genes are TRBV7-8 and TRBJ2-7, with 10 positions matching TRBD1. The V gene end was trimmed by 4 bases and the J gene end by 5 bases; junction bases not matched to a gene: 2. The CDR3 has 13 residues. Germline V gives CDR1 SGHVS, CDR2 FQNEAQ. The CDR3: CASSSGQGDEQYF. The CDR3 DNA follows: TGTGCCAGCAGCTCAGGACAGGGGGACGAGCAGTACTTC.

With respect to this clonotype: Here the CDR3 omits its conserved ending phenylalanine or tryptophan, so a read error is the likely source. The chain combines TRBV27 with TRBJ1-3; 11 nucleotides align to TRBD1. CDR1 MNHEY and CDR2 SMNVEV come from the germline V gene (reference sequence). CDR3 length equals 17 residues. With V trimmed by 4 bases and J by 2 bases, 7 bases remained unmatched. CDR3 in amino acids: CASSSSRDRGTGNTIYL. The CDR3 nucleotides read TGTGCCAGCAGTTCAAGCCGGGACAGGGGGACTGGAAACACCATATATTTG.

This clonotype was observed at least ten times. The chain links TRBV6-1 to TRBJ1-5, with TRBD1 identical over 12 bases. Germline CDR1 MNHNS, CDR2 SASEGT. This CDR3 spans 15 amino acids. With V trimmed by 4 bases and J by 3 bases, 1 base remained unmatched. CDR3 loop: CASSGDRGPNQPQHF. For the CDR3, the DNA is TGTGCCAGCAGTGGGGACAGGGGGCCCAATCAGCCCCAGCATTTT.

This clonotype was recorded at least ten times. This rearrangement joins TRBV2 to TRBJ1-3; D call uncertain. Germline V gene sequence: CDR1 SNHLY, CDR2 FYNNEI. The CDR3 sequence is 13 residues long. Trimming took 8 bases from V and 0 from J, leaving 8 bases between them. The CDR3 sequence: CASVEGSGNTIYF. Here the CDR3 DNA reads TGTGCCAGCGTGGAGGGCTCTGGAAACACCATATATTTT.

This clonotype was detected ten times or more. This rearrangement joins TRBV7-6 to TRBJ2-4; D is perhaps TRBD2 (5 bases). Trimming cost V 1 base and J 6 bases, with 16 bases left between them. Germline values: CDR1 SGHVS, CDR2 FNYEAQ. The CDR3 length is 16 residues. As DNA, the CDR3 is TGTGCCAGCAGCTTAGGGACCCTGGGGAGTGGAAACATTCAGTACTTC. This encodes CASSLGTLGSGNIQYF.

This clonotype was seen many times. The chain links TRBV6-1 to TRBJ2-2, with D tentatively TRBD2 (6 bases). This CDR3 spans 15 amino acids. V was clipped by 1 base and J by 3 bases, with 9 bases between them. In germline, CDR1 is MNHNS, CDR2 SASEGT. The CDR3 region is CASSEVPSDTGELFF. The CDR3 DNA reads TGTGCCAGCAGTGAAGTTCCTAGCGACACCGGGGAGCTGTTTTTT.

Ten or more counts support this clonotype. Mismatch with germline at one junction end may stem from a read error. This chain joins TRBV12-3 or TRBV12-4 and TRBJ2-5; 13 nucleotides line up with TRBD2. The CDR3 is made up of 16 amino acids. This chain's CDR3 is CASTLRLAGGQEAQYF. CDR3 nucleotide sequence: TGTGCCAGCACCCTTCGACTAGCGGGGGGCCAAGAGGCCCAGTACTTC.

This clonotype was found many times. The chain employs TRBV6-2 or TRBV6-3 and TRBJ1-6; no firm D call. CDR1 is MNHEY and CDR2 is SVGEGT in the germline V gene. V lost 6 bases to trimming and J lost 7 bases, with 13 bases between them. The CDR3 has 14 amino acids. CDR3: CASSPAGFNSPLHF. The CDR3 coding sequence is TGTGCCAGCAGCCCCGCCGGGTTCAATTCACCCCTCCACTTT.